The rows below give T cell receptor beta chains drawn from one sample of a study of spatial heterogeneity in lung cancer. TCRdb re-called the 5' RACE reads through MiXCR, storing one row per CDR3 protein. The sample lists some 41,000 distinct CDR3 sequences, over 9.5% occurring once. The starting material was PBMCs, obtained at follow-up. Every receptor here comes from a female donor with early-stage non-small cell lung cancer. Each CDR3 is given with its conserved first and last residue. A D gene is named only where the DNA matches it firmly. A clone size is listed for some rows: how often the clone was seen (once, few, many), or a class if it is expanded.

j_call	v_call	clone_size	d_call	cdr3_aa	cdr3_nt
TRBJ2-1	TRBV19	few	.	CASTPDGYNEQFF	TGTGCCAGTACCCCGGACGGCTACAATGAGCAGTTCTTC
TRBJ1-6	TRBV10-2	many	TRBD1	CASMKDRENSPLHF	TGCGCCAGCATGAAAGACAGGGAGAATTCACCCCTCCACTTT
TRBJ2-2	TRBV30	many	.	CAWSVRGNTGELFF	TGTGCCTGGAGTGTCCGGGGGAACACCGGGGAGCTGTTTTTT
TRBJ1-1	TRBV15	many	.	CATGGDESKAFF	TGTGCCACCGGGGGGGATGAATCAAAAGCTTTCTTT
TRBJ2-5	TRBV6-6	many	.	CASSYGGTQYF	TGTGCCAGCAGTTACGGAGGGACCCAGTACTTC
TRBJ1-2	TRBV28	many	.	CASSFFGGSYGYTF	TGTGCCAGCAGTTTTTTCGGGGGAAGCTATGGCTACACCTTC
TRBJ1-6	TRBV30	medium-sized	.	CAWTRVSYNSPLHF	TGTGCCTGGACCCGGGTCAGTTATAATTCACCCCTCCACTTT
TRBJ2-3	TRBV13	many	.	CASSPPAGAQPSTDTQYF	TGTGCCAGCAGCCCTCCGGCGGGGGCGCAGCCAAGCACAGATACGCAGTATTTT
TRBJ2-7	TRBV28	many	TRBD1	CASHTSWDSTYEQYF	TGTGCCAGCCACACCTCGTGGGACAGCACCTACGAGCAGTACTTC
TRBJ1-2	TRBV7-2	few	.	CASSPVQGYGYTF	TGTGCCAGCAGCCCTGTACAGGGCTATGGCTACACCTTC
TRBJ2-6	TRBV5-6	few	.	CASSQVAGANVLTF	TGTGCCAGCAGCCAGGTCGCTGGGGCCAACGTCCTGACTTTC
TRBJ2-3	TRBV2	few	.	CASFRRSGSTDTQYF	TGTGCCAGTTTTCGTCGGAGCGGAAGCACAGATACGCAGTATTTT
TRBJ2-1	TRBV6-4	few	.	CASSTGNGNEQFF	TGTGCCAGCAGTACAGGGAATGGGAATGAGCAGTTCTTC
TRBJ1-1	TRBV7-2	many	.	CASSLASGNTEAFF	TGTGCCAGCAGCTTAGCGTCAGGGAACACTGAAGCTTTCTTT
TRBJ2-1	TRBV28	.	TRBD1	CASSLHGTGYNEQFF	TGTGCCAGCAGTTTACACGGGACAGGATATAATGAGCAGTTCTTC
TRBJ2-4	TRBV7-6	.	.	CASSLATPPGIQYF	TGTGCCAGCAGCTTAGCGACCCCCCCGGGCATTCAGTACTTC
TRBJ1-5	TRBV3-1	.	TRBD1	CASSTNRDRGQPQHF	TGTGCCAGCAGTACCAACCGGGACAGGGGGCAGCCCCAGCATTTT
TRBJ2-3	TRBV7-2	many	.	CASSSTAGGQYF	TGTGCCAGCAGCTCGACAGCCGGGGGGCAGTATTTT
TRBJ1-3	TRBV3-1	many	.	CASSQAPVSSGNTIYF	TGTGCCAGCAGCCAAGCTCCCGTTAGCTCTGGAAACACCATATATTTT
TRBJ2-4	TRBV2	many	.	CASMRDGAKNIQYF	TGTGCCAGCATGCGGGATGGGGCCAAAAACATTCAGTACTTC
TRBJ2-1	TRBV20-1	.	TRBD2	CSARASGGAGNEQFF	TGCAGTGCTAGAGCTAGCGGGGGGGCCGGCAATGAGCAGTTCTTC
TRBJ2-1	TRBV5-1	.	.	CTSSLQGGSYNEQFF	TGCACCAGCAGCTTACAGGGAGGCTCCTACAATGAGCAGTTCTTC
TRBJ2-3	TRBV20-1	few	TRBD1	CSATYGTGTDTQYF	TGCAGTGCTACCTACGGGACAGGCACAGATACGCAGTATTTT
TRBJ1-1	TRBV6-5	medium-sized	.	CASNTNTEAFF	TGTGCCAGCAACACGAACACTGAAGCTTTCTTT
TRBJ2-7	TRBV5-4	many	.	CASSLRAGPYEQYF	TGTGCCAGCAGCTTGCGGGCAGGGCCCTACGAGCAGTACTTC
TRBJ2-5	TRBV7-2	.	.	CASSSTISRGETQYF	TGTGCCAGCAGCTCGACCATTTCCCGGGGAGAGACCCAGTACTTC
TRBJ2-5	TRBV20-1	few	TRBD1	CSAKDRVGRETQYF	TGCAGTGCCAAGGACAGGGTGGGACGTGAGACCCAGTACTTC
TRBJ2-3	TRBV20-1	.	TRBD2	CSAQTSGGADTQYF	TGCAGTGCTCAAACTAGCGGGGGAGCAGATACGCAGTATTTT
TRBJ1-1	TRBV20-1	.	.	CSASPPLNINTEAFF	TGCAGTGCTAGCCCCCCTTTGAACATCAACACTGAAGCTTTCTTT
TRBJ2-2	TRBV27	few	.	CASSSYPVGKAGELFF	TGTGCCAGCAGTTCTTACCCCGTGGGGAAGGCCGGGGAGCTGTTTTTT
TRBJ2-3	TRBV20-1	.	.	CSASGKMGEDTQYF	TGCAGTGCTAGTGGGAAGATGGGCGAAGATACGCAGTATTTT
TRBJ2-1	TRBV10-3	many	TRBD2	CAISDPPSGGANEQFF	TGTGCCATCAGTGATCCTCCTAGCGGGGGGGCAAATGAGCAGTTCTTC
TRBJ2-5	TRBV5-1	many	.	CASRGGRQETQYF	TGCGCCAGCAGGGGCGGGCGACAAGAGACCCAGTACTTC
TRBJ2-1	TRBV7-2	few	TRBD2	CASSNPSGGRNEQFF	TGTGCCAGCAGCAATCCTAGCGGGGGGCGAAATGAGCAGTTCTTC
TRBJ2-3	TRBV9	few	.	CASSPESDTQYF	TGTGCCAGCAGCCCAGAGTCCGATACGCAGTATTTT
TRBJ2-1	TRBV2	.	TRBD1	CASRIGQGRNYNEQFF	TGTGCCAGCAGGATAGGACAGGGGCGAAACTACAATGAGCAGTTCTTC
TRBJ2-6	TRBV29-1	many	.	CSVEWSVGSGANVLTF	TGCAGCGTTGAATGGTCGGTAGGATCTGGGGCCAACGTCCTGACTTTC
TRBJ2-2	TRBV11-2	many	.	CASSLVRGSGELFF	TGTGCCAGCAGCTTAGTGAGGGGGTCCGGGGAGCTGTTTTTT
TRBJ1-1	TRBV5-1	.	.	CASSWGAGTEAFF	TGCGCCAGCAGCTGGGGGGCGGGCACTGAAGCTTTCTTT
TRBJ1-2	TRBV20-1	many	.	CSARGGPPFNYGYTF	TGCAGTGCTAGAGGGGGTCCCCCCTTTAACTATGGCTACACCTTC
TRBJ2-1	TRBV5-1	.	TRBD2	CASSPGLAGANEQFF	TGCGCCAGCAGCCCGGGACTAGCGGGGGCAAATGAGCAGTTCTTC
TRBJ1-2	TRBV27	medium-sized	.	CASSSGLGYTF	TGTGCCAGCAGTTCCGGGTTAGGCTACACCTTC
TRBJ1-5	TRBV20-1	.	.	CSAIAGGNQPQHF	TGCAGTGCGATCGCAGGGGGCAATCAGCCCCAGCATTTT
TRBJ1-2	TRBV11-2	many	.	CASSLVRDPGYTF	TGTGCCAGCAGCTTAGTCAGGGATCCTGGCTACACCTTC
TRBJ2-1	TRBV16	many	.	CASSPSPTSGVGEQFF	TGTGCCAGCAGCCCGTCCCCAACCTCGGGGGTGGGTGAGCAGTTCTTC
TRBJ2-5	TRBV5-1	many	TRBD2	CASSLRAGRQETQYF	TGCGCCAGCAGCTTGAGAGCGGGGAGGCAAGAGACCCAGTACTTC
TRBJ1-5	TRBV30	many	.	CAWTAGANQPQHF	TGTGCCTGGACAGCGGGAGCCAATCAGCCCCAGCATTTT
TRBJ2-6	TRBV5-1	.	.	CASSLVISLGANVLTF	TGCGCCAGCAGCTTGGTAATCTCTCTGGGGGCCAACGTCCTGACTTTC
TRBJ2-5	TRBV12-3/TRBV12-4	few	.	CASRGFGGLETQYF	TGTGCCAGCAGAGGATTCGGGGGTTTAGAGACCCAGTACTTC
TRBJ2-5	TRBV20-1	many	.	CSATLDSHTQETQYF	TGCAGTGCTACACTGGACAGCCATACCCAAGAGACCCAGTACTTC